The 26 T cell receptor beta chains presented below share a single source sample, sequenced in a study of vaccination and CD4 T cells after COVID-19. The Oncomine TCR Beta short-read assay generated sequence data from the DNA of cultured CD4+ T cells. Using its own MiXCR run on the PCR reads, TCRdb lists one record per CDR3 protein. The sample consists of approximately 20,000 distinct CDR3 sequences, 30% to 45% of them appearing once. Their antigens remain unidentified. Time point: late sampling 161 to 241 days after vaccination in three convalescent patients. Sample treatment: 10-day PBMC culture with coronavirus spike peptide pools or control peptides (ViraFEST assay). This material consisted of CD4+ T cells from blood, cultured in vitro, taken about 7 months after SARS-CoV-2 vaccination. The receptors shown here come from a human donor who had recovered from COVID-19.

This clonotype was observed a few times. The J gene is TRBJ2-1, the V gene TRBV7-9; 8 bases fit TRBD2. The CDR3 covers 15 residues. Trimming removed 2 bases from V and 8 bases from J; junction bases left unmatched: 8. The germline V gene encodes CDR1 SEHNR and CDR2 FQNEAQ (reference sequence). CDR3 in DNA: TGTGCCAGCAGCTTACTTAGCGGGAATATGGATGAGCAGTTCTTC. Translating it yields CASSLLSGNMDEQFF.

This chain joins TRBV4-2 and TRBJ2-7; tentative D call: TRBD1 (5 bases). Per the germline V gene, CDR1 is LGHNA and CDR2 is YNFKEQ. The CDR3 runs to 14 residues. The V end lost 0 bases, the J end lost 4 bases, and 10 bases lay between the germline ends. The CDR3 is CASSQDQGGYEQYF. As DNA, the CDR3 is TGTGCCAGCAGCCAAGACCAGGGTGGGTACGAGCAGTACTTC.

This clonotype was counted between two and nine times. The V call is TRBV20-1, the J call TRBJ2-7; 10 bases are a match to TRBD2. The germline V gene encodes CDR1 DFQATT and CDR2 SNEGSKA (reference sequence). The CDR3 is 15 amino acids. J was trimmed by 0 bases and V by 4 bases; bases with no gene match: 6. This CDR3 reads CSAKSLAGDSYEQYF. DNA for the CDR3: TGCAGTGCTAAGTCCCTAGCGGGGGACTCCTACGAGCAGTACTTC.

This clonotype was recorded a few times. This chain links TRBV7-9 with TRBJ1-6; 8 bases map to TRBD1. Looked up from germline, CDR1 is SEHNR and CDR2 is FQNEAQ (reference sequence). This CDR3 has 14 amino acids. With V trimmed by 6 bases and J by 9 bases, 7 bases remained unmatched. In nucleotides, the CDR3 is TGTGCCAGCAGTATCGGACAGGGAAGTTCACCCCTCCACTTT. This encodes CASSIGQGSSPLHF.

The chain employs TRBV28 and TRBJ2-7, with D tentatively TRBD2 (6 bases). CDR1 and CDR2 (germline): MDHEN, SYDVKM. This CDR3 has 13 amino acids. The V gene lost 9 bases and the J gene lost 4 bases, with 16 bases spanning the gap. The DNA for the CDR3 is TGTGCCAGTCATGGGACTCCCTCTTACGAGCAGTACTTC. This encodes CASHGTPSYEQYF. Variable domain in full (rest from reference TRBV28 and TRBJ2-7): DVKVTQSSRYLVKRTGEKVFLECVQDMDHENMFWYRQDPGLGLRLIYFSYDVKMKEKGDIPEGYSVSREKKERFSLILESASTNQTSMYLCASHGTPSYEQYFGPGTRLTVT.

The sample holds a few counts of this clonotype. V is TRBV28 and J is TRBJ2-7; 8 nucleotides align to TRBD1. J lost 2 bases, V lost 6 bases, and 12 bases had no gene match. Germline V CDR1 and CDR2: MDHEN, SYDVKM. This CDR3 region has 16 residues. CDR3 sequence: CASSPIGQGKTYEQYF. The CDR3, as DNA: TGTGCCAGCAGCCCAATTGGACAGGGTAAAACCTACGAGCAGTACTTC. Complete variable domain (other parts from reference TRBV28 and TRBJ2-7): DVKVTQSSRYLVKRTGEKVFLECVQDMDHENMFWYRQDPGLGLRLIYFSYDVKMKEKGDIPEGYSVSREKKERFSLILESASTNQTSMYLCASSPIGQGKTYEQYFGPGTRLTVT.

Only a few counts were recorded for this clonotype. V and J are TRBV20-1 and TRBJ2-5; D not certain. The V gene's germline CDR1 is DFQATT and CDR2 SNEGSKA (reference sequence). Trimming left V 0 bases short and J 1 base short, with 15 bases between. The length of the CDR3 is 16 residues. The CDR3 sequence: CSARDPSRAVQETQYF. For the CDR3, the DNA is TGCAGTGCTAGAGATCCTAGTAGGGCAGTCCAAGAGACCCAGTACTTC.

This clonotype was counted between two and nine times. J is TRBJ2-3 and V is TRBV20-1, with D maybe TRBD1 (6 bases). V lost 7 bases, J lost 2 bases, and 10 bases lay in between. CDR3 length: 12 amino acids. Germline-derived CDR1 and CDR2 are DFQATT and SNEGSKA (reference sequence). CDR3: CSVQGYTDTQYF. The CDR3 DNA reads TGCAGTGTACAGGGCTACACAGATACGCAGTATTTT.

V gene TRBV6-2 or TRBV6-3 combines with J gene TRBJ2-1; 9 bases match TRBD2. Trimming took 6 bases from V and 1 from J; bases not matched to a gene: 4. This CDR3 has 15 residues. From germline, CDR1 is MNHEY and CDR2 SVGEGT. The CDR3 DNA is TGTGCCAGCAGACCTAGCGGGAAGTCCTACAATGAGCAGTTCTTC. It translates to CASRPSGKSYNEQFF.

A single count supports this clonotype. The rearrangement joins TRBV28 to TRBJ2-5; D unclear. The CDR3 totals 15 residues. V shed 3 bases and J shed 2 bases, with 13 bases lying between them. Germline CDR1 MDHEN, CDR2 SYDVKM. CDR3 sequence reads: CASSFPIGRQETQYF. The CDR3 coding sequence is TGTGCCAGCAGTTTTCCTATTGGACGTCAAGAGACCCAGTACTTC.

The chain uses TRBV20-1 and TRBJ1-5; 7 bases agree with TRBD1. With 3 bases clipped from V and 2 bases from J, the junction kept 4 bases outside the gene matches. The germline V gene encodes CDR1 DFQATT and CDR2 SNEGSKA (reference sequence). The CDR3 runs to 14 residues. The DNA for the CDR3 is TGCAGTGCTAGCAACAGGGGAGGCAATCAGCCCCAGCATTTT. This gives the protein CSASNRGGNQPQHF.

This clonotype was counted between two and nine times. J is TRBJ2-7 and V is TRBV6-2 or TRBV6-3, with 11 bases identical to TRBD2. The CDR3 has 15 residues. Trimming cost V 6 bases and J 3 bases; bases outside gene matches: 7. Per germline, CDR1 MNHEY and CDR2 SVGEGT. The CDR3 DNA follows: TGTGCCAGCAGGCCCCTAGCGGGAGGAATCTACGAGCAGTACTTC. It codes for CASRPLAGGIYEQYF.

The J gene is TRBJ2-7, the V gene TRBV19, with D possibly TRBD2 on 6 matching bases. The germline V gene encodes CDR1 LNHDA and CDR2 SQIVND (reference sequence). Deletions cut 6 bases from V and 6 bases from J, with 12 bases between. The CDR3 is made up of 12 amino acids. The CDR3 DNA sequence: TGTGCCAGTAGACAAGCGGGCGGCGAGCAGTACTTC. The encoded protein is CASRQAGGEQYF. The variable domain in full, completed from reference TRBV19 and TRBJ2-7, reads DGGITQSPKYLFRKEGQNVTLSCEQNLNHDAMYWYRQDPGQGLRLIYYSQIVNDFQKGDIAEGYSVSREKKESFPLTVTSAQKNPTAFYLCASRQAGGEQYFGPGTRLTVT.

J is TRBJ2-1 and V is TRBV6-5, with 8 bases aligning to TRBD2. V lost 2 bases and J lost 9; bases outside the gene matches: 9. CDR1 and CDR2 from the germline V gene are MNHEY and SVGAGI. The CDR3 has 15 residues. In DNA form, the CDR3 reads TGTGCCAGCAGTTACGCCGGGAGGGCCCTAAGTGAGCAGTTCTTC. Amino acid sequence: CASSYAGRALSEQFF.

J is TRBJ2-7 and V is TRBV6-2 or TRBV6-3; D not resolved. From germline, CDR1 is MNHEY and CDR2 SVGEGT. The CDR3 runs 13 residues. V was pared by 6 bases and J by 3 bases, with 12 bases between. Written as DNA, the CDR3 is TGTGCCAGCAGGGACGGAAGTTACTACGAGCAGTACTTC. Residues: CASRDGSYYEQYF.

This clonotype has more than one count but fewer than ten. The chain uses TRBV27 and TRBJ2-7, with D possibly being TRBD2 (5 bases). Trimming removed 0 bases from V and 0 bases from J, with 18 bases in between. CDR1 and CDR2 (germline): MNHEY, SMNVEV (reference sequence). The CDR3 runs to 18 residues. The CDR3: CASSLSEAHFTSSYEQYF. In DNA form, the CDR3 reads TGTGCCAGCAGTTTATCGGAGGCCCATTTCACTAGCTCCTACGAGCAGTACTTC.

This clonotype was counted a single time. The chain combines TRBV6-2 or TRBV6-3 with TRBJ2-7; 9 bases agree with TRBD1. The J segment lost 2 bases and the V segment lost 6 bases, leaving 11 bases of the junction unmatched. The CDR3 runs to 16 residues. The germline V gene has CDR1 MNHEY and CDR2 SVGEGT. The CDR3 reads CASSKPRDRVTYEQYF. The CDR3 DNA reads as TGTGCCAGCAGCAAACCCCGGGACAGGGTCACCTACGAGCAGTACTTC.

This clonotype has more than one count but fewer than ten. The V gene is TRBV20-1, the J gene TRBJ2-7, with D maybe TRBD1 (6 bases). Germline loops: CDR1 DFQATT, CDR2 SNEGSKA (reference sequence). The CDR3 is 13 residues long. Trimming removed 3 bases at V and 0 bases at J, with 9 bases between. This chain's CDR3 is CSARDSRSYEQYF. The CDR3 DNA reads as TGCAGTGCTAGGGACAGCCGCTCCTACGAGCAGTACTTC.

The chain employs TRBV28 and TRBJ2-7, with TRBD1 matching 10 bases. This CDR3 has 15 residues. Per germline, CDR1 MDHEN and CDR2 SYDVKM. V was clipped by 7 bases and J by 7 bases; unmatched bases: 13. The CDR3 sequence: CASKPPGTGAEEQYF. The CDR3 DNA reads as TGTGCCAGCAAACCTCCCGGGACAGGGGCTGAGGAGCAGTACTTC.

This clonotype showed up just a few times. The chain carries TRBV20-1 and TRBJ2-2; D possibly corresponds to TRBD2 (7 bases). Germline CDR1 and CDR2: DFQATT and SNEGSKA (reference sequence). The V and J ends lost 6 bases and 6 bases respectively, with 14 bases between them. The CDR3 contains 13 residues. CDR3 loop: CSARRGGSGELFF. The CDR3 DNA reads as TGCAGTGCAAGGAGGGGGGGTTCCGGGGAGCTGTTTTTT.

This clonotype was detected only a few times. The chain links TRBV20-1 to TRBJ2-2; maybe TRBD1 (5 bases). Germline V gives CDR1 DFQATT, CDR2 SNEGSKA (reference sequence). There are 13 residues in the CDR3. Trimming stripped 6 bases from V and 0 bases from J, with 8 bases between. CDR3 nucleotide sequence: TGCAGTGCACAGGATCCGAACACCGGGGAGCTGTTTTTT. Translation: CSAQDPNTGELFF.

V and J are TRBV27 and TRBJ2-5; D may be TRBD2 (6 bases). There are 17 residues in the CDR3. The germline gives CDR1 MNHEY, CDR2 SMNVEV (reference sequence). V dropped 0 bases and J dropped 9 bases, with 23 bases sitting between them. CDR3 sequence: CASSLSAGWAAQGAQYF. In DNA form, the CDR3 reads TGTGCCAGCAGTTTATCTGCGGGGTGGGCGGCTCAAGGGGCCCAGTACTTC.

This clonotype is categorized as medium-sized. The chain joins TRBV20-1 to TRBJ2-3; 7 bases fit TRBD2. Germline V gene lookup returns CDR1 DFQATT and CDR2 SNEGSKA (reference sequence). The CDR3 length is 13 residues. J was trimmed by 6 bases and V by 4 bases; bases with no gene match: 7. The CDR3 region has the DNA TGCAGTGCTACTAAAATACTAGCGGATACGCAGTATTTT. Amino acids: CSATKILADTQYF.

This CDR3 is CASSPMTPPETQYF. The CDR3 DNA reads TGTGCCAGCTCACCTATGACGCCGCCAGAGACCCAGTACTTC. V usage is TRBV18 and J usage is TRBJ2-5; D uncertain. This CDR3 contains 14 residues. Germline CDR1 is KGHSH and CDR2 is LQKENI. V was shortened by 3 bases and J by 4 bases, with 12 bases between the two germline ends.

This clonotype appeared a few times. This sequence joins TRBV20-1 and TRBJ2-1, with TRBD2 as a possible D gene (5 bases). The V and J ends lost 1 base and 6 bases respectively, with 7 bases between them. This CDR3 comprises 12 residues. Germline V gene lookup returns CDR1 DFQATT and CDR2 SNEGSKA (reference sequence). CDR3 nucleotide sequence: TGCAGTGCTAGAGTGAGGGCCAATGAGCAGTTCTTC. Protein sequence: CSARVRANEQFF.

This chain connects TRBV20-1 to TRBJ2-6; perhaps TRBD2 as D (5 bases). The V end was cut by 2 bases, the J end by 4 bases, with 9 bases between. The CDR3 is made up of 14 amino acids. The V gene's germline CDR1 is DFQATT and CDR2 SNEGSKA (reference sequence). CDR3 DNA sequence: TGCAGTGCTAGATGGACTGAGGGGGCCAACGTCCTGACTTTC. Translated, it gives CSARWTEGANVLTF.